The 20 T cell receptor beta chains given below trace back to one sample, sequenced in a study of blood T cell repertoires in COVID-19. TCRdb's table, derived via immunoSEQ multiplex PCR, lists solely in-frame clones and lacks some. The repertoire holds 75,000 to 90,000 clones, with 70% to 90% as singletons. Sequenced sample: peripheral blood. These receptors were obtained from a human donor in a cohort sampled during active COVID-19.

The rearrangement links TRBV6-6 to TRBJ2-2, with D unresolved. V lost 2 bases, J lost 4 bases, and 5 bases lay in between. This CDR3 has 13 amino acids. CDR1 is MNHNY, CDR2 SVGAGI, per germline (reference sequence). CDR3 region: CASSYHPTGELFF. CDR3 nucleotide sequence: TGTGCCAGCAGTTACCATCCCACCGGGGAGCTGTTTTTT.

The V and J genes are TRBV30 and TRBJ1-6, with D possibly matching TRBD1 (6 bases). The germline CDR1 and CDR2 sequences are GTSNPN and SVGIG (reference sequence). The V end lost 4 bases, the J end lost 10 bases, and 11 bases lay between the germline ends. This CDR3 is 12 amino acids long. CDR3 residues: CAWNRVRSPLHF. CDR3 bases: TGTGCCTGGAACAGGGTCCGATCACCCCTCCACTTT.

This clone was counted a single time. The rearrangement uses TRBV9 and TRBJ2-2, with D possibly matching TRBD2 (6 bases). The germline CDR1 and CDR2 sequences are SGDLS and YYNGEE. The CDR3 has 15 amino acids. Between the trimmed V and J ends, which lost 3 bases and 3 bases, there was a span of 12 bases. The CDR3 reads CASSETSYHTGELFF. CDR3 bases: TGTGCCAGCAGCGAAACTAGCTATCACACCGGGGAGCTGTTTTTT.

In its sample, this clone was seen a few times. This chain joins TRBV7-2 and TRBJ1-5, with D perhaps TRBD1 (5 bases). V shed 1 base and J shed 6 bases, with 10 bases lying between them. CDR1 and CDR2 (germline): SGHTA, FQGNSA. The CDR3 sequence is 14 residues long. Here the CDR3 DNA reads TGTGCCAGCAGCTTAGTTTGGGGGGGTCAGCCCCAGCATTTT. This sequence encodes CASSLVWGGQPQHF.

The V gene is TRBV30, the J gene TRBJ1-5, with TRBD1 matching over 7 bases. The CDR3 length is 13 residues. V lost 5 bases and J lost 1; bases outside the gene matches: 2. CDR1 and CDR2 from the germline V gene are GTSNPN and SVGIG (reference sequence). The CDR3: CAWGQASNQPQHF. In DNA form, the CDR3 reads TGTGCCTGGGGACAGGCGAGCAATCAGCCCCAGCATTTT.

The gene calls are TRBV12-3 or TRBV12-4 and TRBJ2-7, with TRBD1 identical over 7 bases. The CDR3 covers 13 residues. The V segment lost 6 bases and the J segment 6 bases; nucleotides outside the gene matches: 8. The CDR3, as DNA: TGTGCCAGCAGGATCACAGGGGTGGGCGAGCAGTACTTC. Its protein is CASRITGVGEQYF.

V gene TRBV11-3 combines with J gene TRBJ2-2; 7 bases align to TRBD1. After removal of 6 bases from V and 1 base from J, the junction contained 5 bases not matched to a gene. The CDR3 is 15 amino acids. Germline CDR1 reads SGHNT; CDR2 reads YENEEA. In DNA, the CDR3 is TGTGCCAGCAGTCGAGGGGGCAGGAACACCGGGGAGCTGTTTTTT. It encodes CASSRGGRNTGELFF.

This sequence joins TRBV19 and TRBJ1-2; D gene unclear. From germline, CDR1 is LNHDA and CDR2 SQIVND (reference sequence). Trimming cost V 6 bases and J 0 bases, with 17 bases left between them. This CDR3 is 16 amino acids long. This CDR3 reads CASRAGVQTTNYGYTF. In nucleotides, the CDR3 is TGTGCCAGTAGAGCCGGGGTCCAGACTACTAACTATGGCTACACCTTC.

V is TRBV30 and J is TRBJ1-6, with 8 bases lining up with TRBD1. The CDR3 spans 13 residues. V gave up 4 bases and J gave up 7 bases; unmatched junction bases: 3. Germline V gene data show CDR1 as GTSNPN and CDR2 as SVGIG (reference sequence). CDR3 in DNA: TGTGCCTGGACCCAGGGGGCGAATTCACCCCTCCACTTT. Its protein is CAWTQGANSPLHF.

The chain is built from TRBV4-1 and TRBJ1-1; TRBD1 matches 8 bases. V was clipped by 2 bases and J by 11 bases; unmatched bases: 10. The CDR3 loop spans 14 amino acids. Germline V lookup: CDR1 MGHRA, CDR2 YSYEKL. CDR3 nucleotide sequence: TGCGCCAGCAGCCAAAACGCCAGGACAGGGCAGGCTTTCTTT. It translates to CASSQNARTGQAFF.

The chain has TRBV3-1 (or the pseudogene TRBV3-2) and TRBJ1-2, with D unclear. CDR1 and CDR2 from the germline V gene are LGHDT and YNNKEL (reference sequence). V lost 4 bases, J lost 11 bases, and 20 bases lay in between. The CDR3 runs to 14 residues. The CDR3 reads CASSPKILYSLYTF. The CDR3 region has the DNA TGTGCCAGCAGCCCCAAGATCCTTTACAGTTTATACACCTTC.

On this clone: The identical CDR3 is also encoded by other nucleotide sequences in the sample. The V call is TRBV30, the J call TRBJ1-2; 8 nucleotides align to TRBD1. V lost 3 bases to trimming and J lost 8 bases; unmatched junction nucleotides: 5. The CDR3 sequence is 12 residues long. Germline CDR1 is GTSNPN and CDR2 is SVGIG (reference sequence). The CDR3 coding sequence is TGTGCCTGGAGCGTCCCAGGGGGCGGCTACACCTTC. Residues: CAWSVPGGGYTF.

Concerning this clone: This sample also contains other DNA sequences that code for the same CDR3. This chain links TRBV7-6 with TRBJ2-1; maybe TRBD2 (5 bases). The CDR3 runs 15 residues. The V end was cut by 1 base, the J end by 1 base, with 8 bases between. Germline-derived CDR1 and CDR2 are SGHVS and FNYEAQ. The CDR3 sequence is CASSLERGSYNEQFF. The CDR3 nucleotides are TGTGCCAGCAGCTTAGAACGGGGATCCTACAATGAGCAGTTCTTC.

V usage is TRBV6-5 and J usage is TRBJ2-1; weak D call: TRBD1 (5 bases). The CDR3 extends over 15 amino acids. CDR1 and CDR2 (germline): MNHEY, SVGAGI. V lost 8 bases, J lost 6 bases, and 20 bases lay in between. The chain's CDR3 is CASSVKRTRGNEQFF. CDR3 coding DNA: TGTGCCAGCTCAGTGAAACGGACACGCGGCAATGAGCAGTTCTTC.

This sequence joins TRBV28 and TRBJ1-4; D gene unclear. This CDR3 contains 11 residues. V was clipped by 3 bases and J by 9 bases, with 5 bases between them. Germline loops: CDR1 MDHEN, CDR2 SYDVKM. The DNA for the CDR3 is TGTGCCAGCAGTTTGGAGCAAAAACTGTTTTTT. Translated: CASSLEQKLFF.

The rearrangement links TRBV28 to TRBJ2-7; maybe TRBD1 (6 bases). This CDR3 spans 13 amino acids. The V and J ends lost 8 bases and 3 bases respectively, with 14 bases between them. Germline V gives CDR1 MDHEN, CDR2 SYDVKM. The CDR3 DNA sequence: TGTGCCAGCGGACAGACAGACAACTACGAGCAGTACTTC. It is translated as CASGQTDNYEQYF.

The gene calls are TRBV5-1 and TRBJ2-2; the match to TRBD2 covers 7 bases. Germline V CDR1 and CDR2: SGHRS, YFSETQ. The CDR3 sequence is 16 residues long. With V trimmed by 4 bases and J by 0 bases, 6 bases remained unmatched. CDR3 sequence reads: CASSRWAGANTGELFF. The CDR3 DNA follows: TGCGCCAGCAGCCGGTGGGCGGGAGCGAACACCGGGGAGCTGTTTTTT.

The V gene is TRBV6-7, the J gene TRBJ2-7; 8 nucleotides align to TRBD2. TRBV6-7 carries the ORF label, with uncertain function. V gave up 6 bases and J gave up 0 bases; unmatched junction bases: 13. CDR3 length: 17 amino acids. As DNA, the CDR3 is TGTGCCAGCAGAAAAATCGTTCGGGGGGGGAGCTCCTACGAGCAGTACTTC. This translates into CASRKIVRGGSSYEQYF.

The chain combines TRBV11-2 with TRBJ2-5; TRBD1 might be the D (6 bases). The germline CDR1 and CDR2 sequences are SGHAT and FQNNGV. The CDR3 covers 14 residues. V dropped 1 base and J dropped 1 base, with 7 bases sitting between them. The CDR3 is CASSLGQVQETQYF. CDR3 coding DNA: TGTGCCAGCAGCTTAGGACAGGTCCAAGAGACCCAGTACTTC.

V gene TRBV10-3 combines with J gene TRBJ1-1, with TRBD1 matching over 9 bases. The trim removed 4 bases at V and 2 bases at J, leaving 5 bases unmatched. This CDR3 is built from 15 residues. Per germline, CDR1 ENHRY and CDR2 SYGVKD. CDR3 region: CAISGGTGRNTEAFF. CDR3 in DNA: TGTGCCATCAGTGGCGGGACAGGGAGAAACACTGAAGCTTTCTTT.